The T cell receptor (beta chain) under discussion was sequenced for a study of shared clonotypes between healthy human individuals. Study-level results: Relative to clonotypes present in all four donors, those not shared had lower generation probabilities. Deeper or shallower sequencing was expected to change how clonotypes are shared among donors.

Comment on this clone: Its antigen is not identified.

Germline values: CDR1 WSHSY, CDR2 SAAADI. The V and J ends lost 6 bases and 5 bases respectively, with 13 bases between them. The CDR3 is made up of 13 amino acids. Every subset had its genomic DNA shared out evenly among several immunoSEQ plates. TCRdb's copy holds only in-frame clones and misses some; the assay was immunoSEQ multiplex PCR. The sample carries 1,500,000 or so clones, roughly 95% recorded once. Those who donated, Caucasian adults without exception, all lived in Nashville, Tennessee. The sequencing sample was made of naive CD4+ T cells sorted from blood. Subset denoted: CD45RA+ positively selected. The chain joins TRBV10-2 to TRBJ2-5; D ambiguous. This TCR derives from a man aged 30 to 45 in good health. The CDR3 DNA sequence: TGCGCCAGCAGCCCCTCCGGTGGTGAGACCCAGTACTTC. Protein sequence: CASSPSGGETQYF.